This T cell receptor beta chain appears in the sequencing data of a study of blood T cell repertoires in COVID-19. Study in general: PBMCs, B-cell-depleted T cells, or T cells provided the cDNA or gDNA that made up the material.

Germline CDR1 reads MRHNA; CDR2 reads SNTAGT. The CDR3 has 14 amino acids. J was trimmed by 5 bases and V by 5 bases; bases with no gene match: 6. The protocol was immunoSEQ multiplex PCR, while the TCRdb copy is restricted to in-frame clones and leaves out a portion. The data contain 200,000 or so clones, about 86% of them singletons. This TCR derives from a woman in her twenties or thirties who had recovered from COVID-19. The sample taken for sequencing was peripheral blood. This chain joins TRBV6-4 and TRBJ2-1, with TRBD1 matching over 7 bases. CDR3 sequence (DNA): TGTGCCAGCAGTTCTCGACAGGGAGACAATGAGCAGTTCTTC. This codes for CASSSRQGDNEQFF.